Listed below are T cell receptor beta chains from one sample, sequenced in a study of T-cell memory formation after mild COVID-19. TCRdb reanalysed the 5' RACE reads using MiXCR and keeps one entry per CDR3 protein. The sample lists some 450,000 distinct CDR3 sequences; over 15% were seen once. Material: PBMCs or a T cell subset sorted from them (not recorded which). The receptors come from a man between 18 and 35 years old who had mild COVID-19 (a few samples of this study predate the infection). Cell type and time point are not known. Both conserved end residues are part of each CDR3. D genes are given only for firm matches. Only some rows state a clone size, as once, few, many or a class for expanded clones.

J gene	D gene	clone size	V gene	CDR3 DNA	CDR3 protein
TRBJ2-3	TRBD1	many	TRBV5-1	TGTGCCAGCTCGCCCGGGACAGGCACAGATACGCAGTATTTT	CASSPGTGTDTQYF
TRBJ2-3	NA	few	TRBV20-1	TGCAGTGCTAGATACGTGGATACGCAGTATTTT	CSARYVDTQYF
TRBJ1-1	NA	NA	TRBV10-3	TGTGCCATCAGTGACCCCAGTCGGAGGAACACTGAAGCTTTCTTT	CAISDPSRRNTEAFF
TRBJ2-7	NA	NA	TRBV30	TGTGCCTGGAGTAGACAGGGAGGCTACGAGCAGTACTTC	CAWSRQGGYEQYF
TRBJ1-5	NA	few	TRBV4-1	TGCGCCAGCAGCCAAGTTACGGTATCGGTTGGTCAGCCCCAGCATTTT	CASSQVTVSVGQPQHF
TRBJ2-2	TRBD2	few	TRBV25-1	TGTGCCAGCAGTGAATCGGGACTAGGGTTCTCCGGGGAGCTGTTTTTT	CASSESGLGFSGELFF
TRBJ2-5	TRBD2	many	TRBV12-3/TRBV12-4	TGTGCCAGCAGTTTTGGGCTAGCGGGGGGAGGTGAGACCCAGTACTTC	CASSFGLAGGGETQYF
TRBJ1-2	NA	NA	TRBV19	TGTGCCAGTAGTACCGGTCTGGACTATGGCTACACTTTC	CASSTGLDYGYTF
TRBJ2-3	NA	NA	TRBV6-2/TRBV6-3	TGTGCCAGCGGCCGATGGGGGTCTAGCACAGATACGCAGTATTTT	CASGRWGSSTDTQYF
TRBJ1-1	TRBD1	few	TRBV5-8	TGTGCCAGCAGCTTAGGAAGGGACAGGGCGGTAACTGAAGCTTTCTTT	CASSLGRDRAVTEAFF
TRBJ1-2	NA	NA	TRBV5-1	TGCGCCAGCAGCTGGACAGCCGGGTCCTACACCTTC	CASSWTAGSYTF
TRBJ2-1	TRBD2	many	TRBV5-1	TGCGCCAGCAGCTTGTACCAGCGGGGTCTCGGTGAGCAGTTCTTC	CASSLYQRGLGEQFF
TRBJ1-1	NA	NA	TRBV5-1	TGCGCCAGCAGGGCCGGGGACATCGGGAACACTGAAGCTTTCTTT	CASRAGDIGNTEAFF
TRBJ2-3	NA	few	TRBV5-1	TGCGCCAGCAAGAACGGAGCCGGGATGGATACGCAGTATTTT	CASKNGAGMDTQYF
TRBJ2-3	NA	NA	TRBV6-5	TGTGCCAGCAGTTACGGGACCCTTTCAGATACGCAGTATTTT	CASSYGTLSDTQYF
TRBJ2-1	NA	few	TRBV7-2	TGTGCCAGCAGCTCGGGTGAGCGGCAGTTCTTC	CASSSGERQFF
TRBJ2-1	NA	few	TRBV6-2/TRBV6-3	TGTGCCAGCAGTCGGGACTCTTTATCCTACAATGAGCAGTTCTTC	CASSRDSLSYNEQFF